The clone carrying this T cell receptor beta chain was seen only a few times. Its antigen is not known. This PCR relied on a set of 60 Vbeta primers and 13 Jbeta primers. The assay was immunoSEQ multiplex PCR, and TCRdb's table has in-frame clones only and misses some. The sample includes some 130,000 clones, 73% seen only once; the top ten take 1.3%. This sample stems from a study of cytomegalovirus exposure and HLA in healthy donors. Study background: An earlier analysis found some 100 million unique TCR beta sequences from approximately 170 million T cells. Study-wide findings and caveats: As was reported, the HLA-A and HLA-B alleles of most subjects were accurately predicted from TCR beta sequences. What a later analysis showed was that several of the most significant clusters appeared linked to common viral pathogens. Further analysis, carried out later, found HLA-associated TCR beta chains more clonally expanded than equally common other chains.

Germline values: CDR1 LNHDA, CDR2 SQIVND (reference sequence). With 3 bases clipped from V and 14 bases from J, the junction kept 7 bases outside the gene matches. The CDR3 runs to 12 residues. The TCR was taken from a woman aged 40 to 50 in good health and CMV-seronegative. The chain is built from TRBV19 and TRBJ2-3; 8 bases fit TRBD1. Material: PBMCs. CDR3 amino acids: CASSILQGVPYF. The DNA for the CDR3 is TGTGCCAGTAGTATTTTACAGGGGGTCCCGTATTTT. The whole variable domain, filled in from reference TRBV19 and TRBJ2-3, reads DGGITQSPKYLFRKEGQNVTLSCEQNLNHDAMYWYRQDPGQGLRLIYYSQIVNDFQKGDIAEGYSVSREKKESFPLTVTSAQKNPTAFYLCASSILQGVPYFGPGTRLTVL.